The 18 T cell receptor beta chains reported below all come from one sample, sequenced in a study of T cells in women clearing cervical HPV infection. Sequencing used immunoSEQ multiplex PCR; TCRdb keeps in-frame clones, though not all of them. This sample's table reports nearly 20,000 clones. Source material: blood buffy coat. The receptors come from a woman between 18 and 70 years old with a cervical HPV16 infection that either progressed to CIN3+ or cleared (not recorded which).

The CDR3 here is CASSSPQGSSYTF. CDR3 DNA, as far as it was read: TGTGCCAGCAGTTCCCCGCAGGGATCGAGC. J is TRBJ1-2 and V is TRBV12-3 or TRBV12-4; tentatively, D is TRBD1 (5 bases). The sequence runs out 3 residues before the end of the CDR3; the remainder is reconstructed from the germline J gene. CDR3 length: 13 amino acids.

A remark on this clone: The read ends 3 residues shy of where the CDR3 ends; the end is completed using the germline J gene. This rearrangement joins TRBV20-1 to TRBJ2-7, with 8 positions matching TRBD1. V dropped 0 bases and J dropped 3; count of bases not matched to a gene: 4. This CDR3 comprises 14 residues. From germline, CDR1 is DFQATT and CDR2 SNEGSKA (reference sequence). CDR3 DNA (partial): TGCAGTGCTAGAGATCTTACAGGGGGCTACGAG. Encoded protein: CSARDLTGGYE. The entire CDR3 is CSARDLTGGYEQYF.

About this clone: The sequence runs out 3 residues before the end of the CDR3; the remainder is reconstructed from the germline J gene. The J gene is TRBJ1-5, the V gene TRBV20-1; D not resolved. Per the germline V gene, CDR1 is DFQATT and CDR2 is SNEGSKA (reference sequence). There are 13 residues in the CDR3. V dropped 3 bases and J dropped 4 bases, with 10 bases sitting between them. CDR3 region: CSASTGVNQPQHF. Partial CDR3 DNA: TGCAGTGCTAGTACCGGGGTTAATCAGCCC.

Worth noting for this clone: Read data end 3 residues before the CDR3 end; the end is taken from the germline J gene. The V and J genes are TRBV5-1 and TRBJ2-7; maybe TRBD1 (6 bases). This CDR3 is built from 15 residues. V lost 5 bases to trimming and J lost 0 bases, with 15 bases between them. Germline CDR1 is SGHRS and CDR2 is YFSETQ. The sequenced part of the CDR3 DNA is TGCGCCAGCAGTATCGGACAGTTGAGCTCCTACGAG. This encodes CASSIGQLSSYE. The entire CDR3 reads CASSIGQLSSYEQYF.

As regards this clone: The CDR3 is cut off 3 residues early in the read; its end comes from the germline J gene. V and J are TRBV2 and TRBJ1-1; maybe TRBD1 (5 bases). This CDR3 is 12 amino acids long. Germline CDR1 SNHLY, CDR2 FYNNEI. Trimming removed 7 bases at V and 4 bases at J, with 10 bases between. CDR3 sequence reads: CASTREVTEAFF. The part of the CDR3 DNA that was read is TGTGCCAGCACCAGGGAGGTCACTGAA. The full variable domain, completed using reference TRBV2 and TRBJ1-1, is EPEVTQTPSHQVTQMGQEVILRCVPISNHLYFYWYRQILGQKVEFLVSFYNNEISEKSEIFDDQFSVERPDGSNFTLKIRSTKLEDSAMYFCASTREVTEAFFGQGTRLTVV.

In regard to this clone: The read halts 3 residues ahead of the CDR3 end, with the missing end drawn from the germline J gene. The chain joins TRBV2 to TRBJ2-5; possible D gene TRBD1, 5 bases. The CDR3 contains 16 residues. The V end was cut by 5 bases, the J end by 5 bases, with 21 bases between. CDR1 is SNHLY, CDR2 FYNNEI, per germline. CDR3 sequence: CASSLAREGEGETQYF. The covered CDR3 bases are TGTGCCAGCAGTCTCGCCAGGGAAGGGGAAGGGGAGACC.

The part of the CDR3 DNA that was read is TGTGCCAGCTCTCCAGAACTAGCGGGGGCCTACGAG. The encoded protein is CASSPELAGAYE. In full, the CDR3 reads CASSPELAGAYEQYF. V is TRBV18 and J is TRBJ2-7, with 11 bases lining up with TRBD2. The CDR3 end is not reached by the read, which stops 3 residues before it; the germline J gene fills it in. CDR3 length: 15 amino acids. Germline V CDR1 and CDR2: KGHSH, LQKENI. Germline trimming cut 6 bases from V and 2 bases from J; bases unmatched to any gene: 6.

As for this clone: The read comes to an end 3 residues before the CDR3 does, leaving the germline J gene to fill in the end. V gene TRBV7-6 combines with J gene TRBJ2-1; TRBD2 might be the D (6 bases). Germline CDR1 SGHVS, CDR2 FNYEAQ. There are 13 residues in the CDR3. The ends were cut back, 8 bases at V and 3 bases at J, with 11 bases in the middle. CDR3 protein: CASGTGDYNEQFF. Partial CDR3 DNA: TGTGCCAGCGGGACTGGGGACTACAATGAG.

To note about this clone: Coverage ceases 3 residues before the CDR3 finishes, and the germline J gene fills in the end. The rearrangement uses TRBV19 and TRBJ2-7, with 7 nucleotides matching TRBD2. V trimming: 5 bases; J trimming: 0 bases; junction bases outside the gene matches: 4. The length of the CDR3 is 14 residues. The germline V gene has CDR1 LNHDA and CDR2 SQIVND (reference sequence). CDR3 DNA (partial): TGTGCCAGTAGTCTGACTAGCTCCTCCTACGAG. Protein product: CASSLTSSSYE. The entire CDR3 protein reads CASSLTSSSYEQYF.

Comments on this clone: The observed sequence ends 3 residues before the CDR3 terminus, with the missing tail filled in from the germline J gene. The genes are TRBV5-4 and TRBJ1-2, with D unresolved. Trimming removed 2 bases from V and 3 bases from J, with 2 bases in between. CDR3 size: 11 residues. Germline V gene lookup returns CDR1 SGHNT and CDR2 YYREEE (reference sequence). CDR3 DNA (partial): TGTGCCAGCAGCTTCGACTATGGC. Protein: CASSFDYG. The CDR3 in full is CASSFDYGYTF.

Turning to this clone: With the read ending 3 residues before the CDR3 end, the germline J gene is used to fill in that end. V and J are TRBV7-2 and TRBJ2-3; the D is unclear. This CDR3 region has 14 residues. V lost 0 bases to trimming and J lost 1 base, with 5 bases between them. Germline values: CDR1 SGHTA, CDR2 FQGNSA. CDR3 amino acids: CASSLAQGTDTQYF. CDR3 DNA (partial): TGTGCCAGCAGCTTAGCTCAGGGCACAGATACG. Complete variable domain (other parts from reference TRBV7-2 and TRBJ2-3): GAGVSQSPSNKVTEKGKDVELRCDPISGHTALYWYRQSLGQGLEFLIYFQGNSAPDKSGLPSDRFSAERTGGSVSTLTIQRTQQEDSAVYLCASSLAQGTDTQYFGPGTRLTVL.

Details on this clone: The DNA ends 3 residues before the CDR3 does, and the rest of the CDR3 is filled in from the germline J gene. The chain has TRBV30 and TRBJ2-5; TRBD2 agrees at 8 bases. The length of the CDR3 is 16 residues. Germline loops: CDR1 GTSNPN, CDR2 SVGIG (reference sequence). V was clipped by 2 bases and J by 4 bases; unmatched bases: 12. The CDR3 bases that were read are TGTGCCTGGAGTTTAACGTTAGCGGGGCCCGGAGAGACC. Its protein product is CAWSLTLAGPGET. The CDR3, in full, reads CAWSLTLAGPGETQYF.

Comment on this clone: Read coverage stops 3 residues before the CDR3 terminus; the germline J gene supplies the remainder. This chain links TRBV15 with TRBJ2-7; no definite D call. Germline assignment: CDR1 LNHNV and CDR2 YYDKDF (reference sequence). The V gene lost 9 bases and the J gene lost 0 bases, with 12 bases spanning the gap. The CDR3 length is 13 residues. The CDR3 is CATGKDLSYEQYF. The sequenced CDR3 bases are TGTGCCACGGGCAAAGACCTCTCCTACGAG.

Comments on this clone: The CDR3 end lies 3 residues beyond the end of the read and is filled in from the germline J gene. J is TRBJ2-7 and V is TRBV7-8, with 10 bases lining up with TRBD1. Germline CDR1 is SGHVS and CDR2 is FQNEAQ. V lost 4 bases to trimming and J lost 4 bases; unmatched junction nucleotides: 1. The CDR3 is 13 amino acids. The CDR3 is CASSWGQGYEQYF. CDR3 DNA, as far as it was read: TGTGCCAGCAGCTGGGGACAGGGGTACGAG.

This clone registers medium-sized by frequency. The CDR3 end falls 3 residues outside the read, so it is completed with the germline J gene. The genes are TRBV6-2 or TRBV6-3 and TRBJ2-3; D might be TRBD2 (6 bases). The CDR3 runs 16 residues. Trimming removed 6 bases at V and 0 bases at J, with 16 bases between. The germline CDR1 and CDR2 sequences are MNHEY and SVGEGT. The CDR3 bases that were read are TGTGCCAGCAGGGACTACAGGACTTCTAGCACAGATACG. Translated, it gives CASRDYRTSSTDT. Given in full, the CDR3 is CASRDYRTSSTDTQYF.

On this clone: Sequencing ends 3 residues short of the CDR3 end; the germline J gene provides the rest. V is TRBV15 and J is TRBJ2-4; TRBD1 matches at 7 bases. In germline, CDR1 is LNHNV, CDR2 YYDKDF (reference sequence). The V gene end was trimmed by 5 bases and the J gene end by 0 bases; junction bases not matched to a gene: 13. This CDR3 comprises 18 residues. CDR3 DNA, as far as it was read: TGTGCCACCAGCGGAAGCTCACCGGGACAGAAAGCCAAAAACATT. Its translation is CATSGSSPGQKAKNI. The whole CDR3 region reads CATSGSSPGQKAKNIQYF.

Concerning this clone: The CDR3 end lies 3 residues beyond the end of the read and is filled in from the germline J gene. The chain joins TRBV7-9 to TRBJ2-5; perhaps TRBD1 as D (6 bases). The germline gives CDR1 SEHNR, CDR2 FQNEAQ (reference sequence). V lost 8 bases to trimming and J lost 6 bases, with 19 bases between them. CDR3 length: 14 amino acids. The chain's CDR3 is CASRAGVEKKTQYF. The sequenced CDR3 bases are TGTGCCAGCCGAGCAGGGGTCGAAAAGAAGACC. Filled out from reference TRBV7-9 and TRBJ2-5, the complete variable domain reads DTGVSQNPRHKITKRGQNVTFRCDPISEHNRLYWYRQTLGQGPEFLTYFQNEAQLEKSRLLSDRFSAERPKGSFSTLEIQRTEQGDSAMYLCASRAGVEKKTQYFGPGTRLLVL.

Remarks on this clone: With the read ending 3 residues before the CDR3 end, the germline J gene is used to fill in that end. J is TRBJ2-3 and V is TRBV2, with 9 bases aligning to TRBD2. This CDR3 is 14 amino acids long. The V segment lost 8 bases and the J segment 4 bases; nucleotides outside the gene matches: 7. Looked up from germline, CDR1 is SNHLY and CDR2 is FYNNEI. CDR3 sequence: CASADSGSADTQYF. CDR3 bases read: TGTGCCAGCGCGGATAGCGGGAGCGCAGATACG.